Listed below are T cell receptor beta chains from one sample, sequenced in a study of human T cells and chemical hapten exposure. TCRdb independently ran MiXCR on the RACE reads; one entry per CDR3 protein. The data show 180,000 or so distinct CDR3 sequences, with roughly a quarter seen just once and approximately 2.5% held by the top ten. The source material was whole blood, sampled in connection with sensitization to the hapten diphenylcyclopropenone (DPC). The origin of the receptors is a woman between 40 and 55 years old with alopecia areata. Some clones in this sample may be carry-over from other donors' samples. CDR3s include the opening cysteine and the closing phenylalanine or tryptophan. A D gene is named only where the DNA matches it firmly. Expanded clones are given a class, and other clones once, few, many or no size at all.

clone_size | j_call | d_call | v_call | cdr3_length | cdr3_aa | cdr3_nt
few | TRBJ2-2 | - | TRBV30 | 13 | CAWSRQNTGELFF | TGTGCCTGGAGTAGGCAAAACACCGGGGAGCTGTTTTTT
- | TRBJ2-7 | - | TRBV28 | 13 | CASSFLDSYKQYF | TGTGCCAGCAGTTTTCTCGACAGTTACAAGCAGTACTTC
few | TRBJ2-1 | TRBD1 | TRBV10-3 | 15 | CAISSGTGVNNEQFF | TGTGCCATCAGTTCCGGGACAGGGGTCAACAATGAGCAGTTCTTC
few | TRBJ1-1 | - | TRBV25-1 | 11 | CASKGGTEAFF | TGTGCCAGCAAGGGGGGTACTGAAGCTTTCTTT
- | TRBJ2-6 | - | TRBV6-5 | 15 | CASSQTGKGANVLTF | TGTGCCAGCAGTCAAACAGGGAAGGGGGCCAACGTCCTGACTTTC
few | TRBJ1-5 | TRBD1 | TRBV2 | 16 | CASRRDSPGSNQPQHF | TGTGCCAGCAGGAGGGACAGTCCCGGGAGCAATCAGCCCCAGCATTTT
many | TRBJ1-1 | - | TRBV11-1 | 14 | CASSRRDPGTEAFF | TGTGCCAGCAGCCGCCGGGACCCCGGAACTGAAGCTTTCTTT
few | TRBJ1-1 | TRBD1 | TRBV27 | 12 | CASSYRQGRAFF | TGTGCCAGCAGTTATCGACAGGGACGAGCTTTCTTT
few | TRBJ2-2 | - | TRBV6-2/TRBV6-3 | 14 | CASSWREGTGELFF | TGTGCCAGCAGTTGGCGGGAAGGCACCGGGGAGCTGTTTTTT
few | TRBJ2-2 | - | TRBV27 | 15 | CASSLLPRGAGELFF | TGTGCCAGCAGTTTGCTCCCTAGGGGAGCCGGGGAGCTGTTTTTT
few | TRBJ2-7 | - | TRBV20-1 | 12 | CSARQRSYEQYF | TGCAGTGCTAGACAGCGGTCCTACGAGCAGTACTTC
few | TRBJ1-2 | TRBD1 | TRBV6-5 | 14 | CASSLGQGIYGYTF | TGTGCCAGCAGCCTAGGACAGGGGATTTATGGCTACACCTTC
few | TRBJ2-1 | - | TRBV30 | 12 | CAWSEQGAEQFF | TGTGCCTGGAGTGAACAGGGTGCTGAGCAGTTCTTC
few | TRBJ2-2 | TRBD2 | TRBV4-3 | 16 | CASSQQGTRNTGELFF | TGCGCCAGCAGCCAACAGGGGACTAGGAACACCGGGGAGCTGTTTTTT
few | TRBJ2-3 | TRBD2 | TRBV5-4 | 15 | CASSPSSGTRDTQYF | TGTGCCAGCAGCCCCTCTAGCGGGACAAGAGATACGCAGTATTTT
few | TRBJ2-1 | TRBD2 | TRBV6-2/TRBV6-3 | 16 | CASSSGLAGGANEQFF | TGTGCCAGCAGTTCCGGACTAGCGGGAGGAGCTAATGAGCAGTTCTTC
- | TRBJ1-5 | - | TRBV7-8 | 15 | CASSTRDGGYWAQHF | TGTGCCAGCAGCACGCGGGACGGGGGGTATTGGGCCCAGCATTTT
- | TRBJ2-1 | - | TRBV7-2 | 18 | CASSLARSRSGSYNEQFF | TGTGCCAGCAGCTTAGCGCGGAGTAGGAGTGGCTCCTACAATGAGCAGTTCTTC
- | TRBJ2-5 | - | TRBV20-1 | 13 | CSADDVEIQTQYF | TGCAGTGCCGACGACGTGGAAATCCAGACCCAGTACTTC
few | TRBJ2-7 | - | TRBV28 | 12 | CASSLSAREQYF | TGTGCCAGCAGTTTATCCGCGCGGGAGCAGTACTTC
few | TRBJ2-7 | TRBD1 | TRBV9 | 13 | CASSVEPGQGPYF | TGTGCCAGCAGCGTAGAACCGGGACAGGGTCCGTACTTC
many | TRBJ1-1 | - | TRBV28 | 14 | CASSLARGRTEAFF | TGTGCCAGCAGCTTAGCCAGGGGCCGGACTGAAGCTTTCTTT
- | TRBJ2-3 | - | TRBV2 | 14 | CASTLEGGSSTQYF | TGTGCCAGCACCCTCGAGGGGGGGTCGAGTACGCAGTATTTT
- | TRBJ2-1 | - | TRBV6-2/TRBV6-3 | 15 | CASKAGGVSYNEQFF | TGTGCCAGCAAGGCGGGTGGCGTCTCCTACAATGAGCAGTTCTTC
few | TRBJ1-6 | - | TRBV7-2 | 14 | CASSLDRWNSPLHF | TGTGCCAGCAGTTTAGACAGGTGGAATTCACCCCTCCACTTT
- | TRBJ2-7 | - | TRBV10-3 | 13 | CAISEYGSYEQYF | TGTGCCATCAGTGAGTATGGCTCCTACGAGCAGTACTTC
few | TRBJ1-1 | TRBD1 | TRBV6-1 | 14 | CASTLDRGNTEAFF | TGTGCCAGCACTCTTGACAGGGGTAACACTGAAGCTTTCTTT
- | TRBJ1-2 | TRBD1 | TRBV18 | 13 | CASSRDRNNGYTF | TGTGCCAGCTCACGGGACAGGAATAATGGCTACACCTTC
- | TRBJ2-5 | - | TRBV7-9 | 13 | CASSFGALETQYF | TGTGCCAGCAGCTTTGGGGCCTTAGAGACCCAGTACTTC
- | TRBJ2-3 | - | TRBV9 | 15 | CASSVSGSSTDTQYF | TGTGCCAGCAGCGTTAGCGGATCTAGCACAGATACGCAGTATTTT
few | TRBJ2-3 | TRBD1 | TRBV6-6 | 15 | CASSLRGRDTDTQYF | TGTGCCAGCAGTCTCAGGGGGCGCGACACAGATACGCAGTATTTT
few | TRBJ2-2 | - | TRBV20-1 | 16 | CSASRGGGRNTGELFF | TGCAGTGCTAGTAGGGGAGGGGGCAGGAACACCGGGGAGCTGTTTTTT
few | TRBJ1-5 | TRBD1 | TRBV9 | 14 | CASSVGDRYQPQHF | TGTGCCAGCAGCGTAGGGGACAGATATCAGCCCCAGCATTTT
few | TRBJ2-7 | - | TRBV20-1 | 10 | CSASLEEQYF | TGCAGTGCTAGCTTGGAGGAGCAGTACTTC
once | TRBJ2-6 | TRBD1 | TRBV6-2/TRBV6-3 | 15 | CASSYTGGGANVLIF | TGTGCCAGCAGTTACACAGGGGGTGGGGCCAACGTCCTGATTTTC
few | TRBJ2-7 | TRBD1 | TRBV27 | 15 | CASISDRGQGGEQYF | TGTGCCAGCATCTCAGACCGTGGACAGGGCGGGGAGCAGTACTTC
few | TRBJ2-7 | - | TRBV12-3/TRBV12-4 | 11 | CASSLPYEQYF | TGTGCCAGCAGTCTCCCCTACGAGCAGTACTTC
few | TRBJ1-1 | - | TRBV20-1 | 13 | CSARGVENTEAFF | TGCAGTGCTAGAGGGGTAGAGAACACTGAAGCTTTCTTT
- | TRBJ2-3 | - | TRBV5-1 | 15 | CASSPPPGGTDTQYF | TGCGCCAGCAGCCCCCCACCAGGAGGGACAGATACGCAGTATTTT
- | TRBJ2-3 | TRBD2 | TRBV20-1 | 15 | CSALAGGPGTDTQYF | TGCAGTGCGCTAGCGGGAGGTCCGGGCACAGATACGCAGTATTTT
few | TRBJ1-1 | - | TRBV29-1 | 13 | CSVWGAAKGEAFF | TGCAGCGTTTGGGGAGCTGCTAAGGGTGAAGCTTTCTTT
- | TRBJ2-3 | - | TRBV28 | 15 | CVTRLGGGTVDTQYF | TGCGTCACCCGACTCGGGGGCGGGACGGTAGATACGCAGTATTTT
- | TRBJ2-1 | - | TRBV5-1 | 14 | CASSAPASTNEQFF | TGCGCCAGCAGCGCGCCGGCATCCACCAATGAGCAGTTCTTC